This is a list of T cell receptor beta chains from one sample in a study of beta chain features in type 1 diabetes. Sequenced by immunoSEQ multiplex PCR; TCRdb stores in-frame clones only, minus some. The sample shows about 210,000 clones, about a tenth of them seen only once. Sequencing input: central memory CD4+ T cells from blood. The source is a young man in good health. CDR3s include the opening cysteine and the closing phenylalanine or tryptophan. D genes are given only for firm matches. Only part of the rows carry a size: once, few, many, or a class if the clone is expanded.

j_call v_call clone_size d_call cdr3_aa cdr3_nt
TRBJ2-3 TRBV25-1 NA TRBD1 CASIGDRGTDTQYF TGTGCCAGCATCGGGGACAGGGGCACAGATACGCAGTATTTT
TRBJ2-4 TRBV5-4 many NA CASSDARGLNIQYF TGTGCCAGCAGCGACGCGCGGGGACTAAACATTCAGTACTTC
TRBJ1-4 TRBV7-2 NA NA CASTRTGSTNEKLFF TGTGCCAGCACCCGAACAGGTTCAACTAATGAAAAACTGTTTTTT
TRBJ2-2 TRBV5-1 NA TRBD1 CASRQGTNTGELFF TGCGCCAGCCGACAGGGGACAAACACCGGGGAGCTGTTTTTT
TRBJ2-1 TRBV6-5 NA TRBD2 CASSRTSGAYNEQFF TGTGCCAGCAGCCGAACTAGCGGGGCGTACAATGAGCAGTTCTTC
TRBJ1-1 TRBV6-5 few NA CASSYRDTEAFF TGTGCCAGCAGTTACAGGGACACTGAAGCTTTCTTT
TRBJ2-1 TRBV2 many NA CASSEWSGLGNEQFF TGTGCCAGCAGTGAATGGTCTGGGCTGGGCAATGAGCAGTTCTTC
TRBJ1-2 TRBV30 few TRBD1 CAWSRDRPYGYTF TGTGCCTGGAGCCGGGACAGACCCTACGGCTACACCTTC
TRBJ2-1 TRBV19 NA TRBD1 CASSPLRQGGNEQFF TGTGCCAGTAGTCCGCTCCGACAGGGGGGCAATGAGCAGTTCTTC
TRBJ2-1 TRBV30 NA NA CAWSAFTRRVSYNEQFF TGTGCCTGGAGTGCATTCACCCGGCGGGTCTCCTACAATGAGCAGTTCTTC
TRBJ2-4 TRBV28 NA TRBD2 CASRETSGRGGGFVYF TGTGCCAGCAGGGAAACTAGCGGGCGGGGCGGCGGTTTCGTGTACTTC
TRBJ2-1 TRBV7-9 few NA CASSSRIFNEQFF TGTGCCAGCAGCTCCCGGATTTTTAATGAGCAGTTCTTC
TRBJ2-1 TRBV5-4 few TRBD2 CASSAGLAGGEGRYNEQFF TGTGCCAGCAGCGCGGGACTAGCGGGAGGCGAAGGAAGGTACAATGAGCAGTTCTTC
TRBJ1-1 TRBV28 NA TRBD1 CASSLGTGMNTEAFF TGTGCCAGCAGTTTGGGGACAGGAATGAACACTGAAGCTTTCTTT
TRBJ2-1 TRBV10-3 many NA CAISESGYNEQFF TGTGCCATCAGTGAGTCAGGGTACAATGAGCAGTTCTTC
TRBJ2-1 TRBV18 NA TRBD2 CASSPPGLAGRNEQFF TGTGCCAGCTCACCACCTGGGCTAGCGGGAAGGAATGAGCAGTTCTTC
TRBJ2-3 TRBV6-5 NA NA CASSYSIGGTDTQYF TGTGCCAGCAGTTACTCGATAGGGGGCACAGATACGCAGTATTTT
TRBJ2-1 TRBV4-2 NA TRBD2 CASSPEPGLADNEQFF TGTGCCAGCAGCCCGGAACCGGGACTAGCGGACAATGAGCAGTTCTTC
TRBJ1-2 TRBV2 NA NA CASSENGPEIHGYTF TGTGCCAGCAGTGAAAACGGGCCGGAGATTCATGGCTACACCTTC
TRBJ2-1 TRBV19 many TRBD2 CASSISTSGRNNEQFF TGTGCCAGTAGTATAAGCACTAGCGGGAGGAACAATGAGCAGTTCTTC
TRBJ2-1 TRBV5-1 NA NA CASSLGEWAYNEQFF TGCGCCAGCAGCTTAGGGGAGTGGGCCTACAATGAGCAGTTCTTC
TRBJ2-6 TRBV28 few NA CATIHQGSGANVLTF TGTGCCACCATACATCAGGGGTCTGGGGCCAACGTCCTGACTTTC
TRBJ1-3 TRBV30 few NA CAWSGDIILLGNTIYF TGTGCCTGGAGCGGCGACATAATCCTCCTGGGAAACACCATATATTTT
TRBJ1-1 TRBV4-3 few NA CASSQVLGATEAFF TGCGCCAGCAGCCAAGTATTGGGCGCCACTGAAGCTTTCTTT
TRBJ2-1 TRBV7-8 NA NA CASSLVGNSYNEQFF TGTGCCAGCAGCTTAGTGGGCAATTCCTACAATGAGCAGTTCTTC
TRBJ2-1 TRBV28 many TRBD2 CASGLAGVNEQFF TGTGCCAGCGGGCTAGCGGGAGTTAATGAGCAGTTCTTC
TRBJ2-5 TRBV7-2 few NA CASSLVPRDQETQYF TGTGCCAGCAGCTTAGTCCCACGGGACCAAGAGACCCAGTACTTC
TRBJ2-7 TRBV6-6 few NA CASSPDGAYEQYF TGTGCCAGCAGCCCCGACGGGGCCTACGAGCAGTACTTC
TRBJ2-5 TRBV18 NA TRBD2 CASSPTGTSGKETQYF TGTGCCAGCTCACCAACCGGGACTAGCGGCAAAGAGACCCAGTACTTC
TRBJ1-5 TRBV6-6 NA TRBD1 CASSYPGTGVQPQHF TGTGCCAGCAGTTACCCCGGGACAGGGGTTCAGCCCCAGCATTTT
TRBJ2-7 TRBV30 few TRBD2 CAWSVWTSGGISYEQYF TGTGCCTGGAGTGTATGGACTAGCGGGGGTATCTCCTACGAGCAGTACTTC
TRBJ2-3 TRBV6-1 NA NA CASSDGASTDTQYF TGTGCCAGCAGTGACGGGGCCAGCACAGATACGCAGTATTTT
TRBJ2-7 TRBV7-2 NA TRBD1 CASSTDRVTYEQYF TGTGCCAGCAGTACGGACAGGGTGACTTACGAGCAGTACTTC
TRBJ2-7 TRBV2 few NA CASSALSAGRSEQYF TGTGCCAGCAGTGCATTATCGGCAGGGAGAAGCGAGCAGTACTTC
TRBJ1-4 TRBV28 NA TRBD1 CANPTGGMREKLFF TGTGCCAACCCAACAGGGGGGATGCGTGAAAAACTGTTTTTT
TRBJ2-5 TRBV29-1 NA NA CSVSVETQYF TGCAGCGTTTCCGTGGAGACCCAGTACTTC
TRBJ2-1 TRBV15 NA NA CATSRPGITYNEQFF TGTGCCACCAGCCGACCTGGAATCACCTACAATGAGCAGTTCTTC
TRBJ2-2 TRBV7-6 NA TRBD1 CASSSNSGQAGELFF TGTGCCAGCAGCTCAAATTCCGGACAGGCCGGGGAGCTGTTTTTT
TRBJ2-2 TRBV18 NA NA CASSPENTGELFF TGTGCCAGCTCACCAGAGAACACCGGGGAGCTGTTTTTT
TRBJ2-3 TRBV30 few NA CAWSPGLTVTDTQYF TGTGCCTGGAGCCCGGGACTCACCGTCACAGATACGCAGTATTTT
TRBJ2-2 TRBV30 NA NA CAWGHRSNTGELFF TGTGCCTGGGGCCATCGTTCGAACACCGGGGAGCTGTTTTTT
TRBJ2-3 TRBV15 NA NA CATSYSPSTDTQYF TGTGCCACCAGCTATAGCCCTAGCACAGATACGCAGTATTTT
TRBJ2-3 TRBV5-5 few NA CASSVGPMLSTDTQYF TGTGCCAGCAGCGTGGGCCCTATGCTATCCACAGATACGCAGTATTTT
TRBJ2-1 TRBV2 NA TRBD2 CASSHRLAEDNEQFF TGTGCCAGCAGTCATAGACTAGCGGAAGACAATGAGCAGTTCTTC